The present TCR beta chain was sequenced within a study of cytomegalovirus exposure and HLA in healthy donors. General study results and limits: Later on, an analysis tied 15,000 to 20,000 TCR beta sequences to HLA alleles at 0.05 false discovery rate. In a later analysis, donors in an Asian-associated ancestry cluster reportedly had fewer N-insertions in productive TCRs than the cohort mean. Earlier findings revealed that most TCR beta V segments proved productive either about 90% or about 30% of the time.

About this clone itself: Its antigen is currently unknown.

Both 60 Vbeta primers and 13 Jbeta primers went into the PCR. The method was immunoSEQ multiplex PCR; TCRdb's version includes in-frame clones alone and lacks a portion of them. This sample has over 95,000 clones, with about 83% found just once. CDR1 and CDR2 from the germline V gene are SNHLY and FYNNEI. The trim removed 2 bases at V and 1 base at J, leaving 19 bases unmatched. The CDR3 totals 22 residues. The J gene is TRBJ2-3, the V gene TRBV2; TRBD2 agrees at 12 bases. The sample taken for sequencing was PBMCs. The TCR comes from a female donor in good health and CMV-seronegative. CDR3 in DNA: TGTGCCAGCAGTGAAACTTTGAGACTAGCGGGGGTGGGGGGCCTGCGCACAGATACGCAGTATTTT. Its translation is CASSETLRLAGVGGLRTDTQYF. The full variable domain, with the rest looked up from reference TRBV2 and TRBJ2-3, is EPEVTQTPSHQVTQMGQEVILRCVPISNHLYFYWYRQILGQKVEFLVSFYNNEISEKSEIFDDQFSVERPDGSNFTLKIRSTKLEDSAMYFCASSETLRLAGVGGLRTDTQYFGPGTRLTVL.